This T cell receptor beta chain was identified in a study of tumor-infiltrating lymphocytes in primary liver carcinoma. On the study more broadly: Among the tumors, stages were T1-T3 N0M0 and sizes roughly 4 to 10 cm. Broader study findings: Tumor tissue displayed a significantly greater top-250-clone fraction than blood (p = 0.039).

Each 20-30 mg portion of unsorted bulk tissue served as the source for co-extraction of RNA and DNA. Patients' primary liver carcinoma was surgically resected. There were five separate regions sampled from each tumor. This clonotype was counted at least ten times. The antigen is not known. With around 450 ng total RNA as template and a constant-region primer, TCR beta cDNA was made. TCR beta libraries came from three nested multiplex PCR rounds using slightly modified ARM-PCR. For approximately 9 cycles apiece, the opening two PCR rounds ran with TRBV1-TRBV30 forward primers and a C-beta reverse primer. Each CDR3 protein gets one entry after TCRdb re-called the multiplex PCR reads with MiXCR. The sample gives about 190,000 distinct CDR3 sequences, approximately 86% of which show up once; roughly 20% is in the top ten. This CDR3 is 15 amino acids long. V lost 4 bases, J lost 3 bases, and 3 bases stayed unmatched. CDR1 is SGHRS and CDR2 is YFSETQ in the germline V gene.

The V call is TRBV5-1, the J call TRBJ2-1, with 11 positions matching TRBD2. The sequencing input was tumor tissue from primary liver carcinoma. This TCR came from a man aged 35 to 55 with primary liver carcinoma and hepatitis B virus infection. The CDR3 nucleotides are TGCGCCAGCAGCCTCACTAGCGGGAGCTACAATGAGCAGTTCTTC. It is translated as CASSLTSGSYNEQFF.